The source of this T cell receptor (beta chain) is a study of cytomegalovirus exposure and HLA in healthy donors. Turning to the study itself: Out of fewer than 500 genotyped donors, roughly 83% belonged to the Caucasian-associated ancestry cluster.

The PCR ran on 60 Vbeta and 13 Jbeta primers. Assay: immunoSEQ multiplex PCR; the TCRdb copy retains only in-frame clones and omits some. The table includes about 240,000 clones, about four fifths detected once. The sequenced sample was PBMCs. The sequence was obtained from a woman aged 40-49 years in good health and CMV-seropositive.

CDR3 protein: CASSLGGGQGDTQYF. The CDR3 DNA reads TGTGCCAGCAGCTTAGGCGGGGGGCAGGGAGATACGCAGTATTTT. V is TRBV13 and J is TRBJ2-3; D perhaps matches TRBD2 (7 bases). CDR1 and CDR2 (germline): PRHDT, FYEKMQ (reference sequence). V was clipped by 0 bases and J by 5 bases, with 12 bases between them. This CDR3 contains 15 residues.